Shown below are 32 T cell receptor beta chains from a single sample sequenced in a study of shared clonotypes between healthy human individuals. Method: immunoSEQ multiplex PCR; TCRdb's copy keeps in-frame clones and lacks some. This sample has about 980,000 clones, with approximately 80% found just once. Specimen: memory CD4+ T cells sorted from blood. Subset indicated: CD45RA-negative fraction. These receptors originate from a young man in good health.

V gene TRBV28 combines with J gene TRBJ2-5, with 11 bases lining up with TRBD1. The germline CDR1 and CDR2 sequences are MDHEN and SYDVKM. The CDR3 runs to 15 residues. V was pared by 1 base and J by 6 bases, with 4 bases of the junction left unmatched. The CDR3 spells CASSLSGTGGKTQYF. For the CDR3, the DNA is TGTGCCAGCAGTTTATCCGGGACAGGGGGTAAGACCCAGTACTTC.

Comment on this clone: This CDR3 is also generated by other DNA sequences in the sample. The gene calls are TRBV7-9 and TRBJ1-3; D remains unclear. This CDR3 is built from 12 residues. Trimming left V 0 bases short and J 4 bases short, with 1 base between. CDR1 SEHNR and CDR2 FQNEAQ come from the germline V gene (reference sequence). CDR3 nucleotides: TGTGCCAGCAGCTTAGCAGGAAACACCATATATTTT. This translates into CASSLAGNTIYF.

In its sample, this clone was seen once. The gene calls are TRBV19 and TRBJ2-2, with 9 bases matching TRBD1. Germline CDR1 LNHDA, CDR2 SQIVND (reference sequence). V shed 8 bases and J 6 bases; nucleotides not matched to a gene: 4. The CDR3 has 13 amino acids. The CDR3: CASGQGIPGELFF. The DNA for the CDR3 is TGTGCCAGTGGACAGGGGATCCCCGGGGAGCTGTTTTTT. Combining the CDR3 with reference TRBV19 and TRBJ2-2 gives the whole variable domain DGGITQSPKYLFRKEGQNVTLSCEQNLNHDAMYWYRQDPGQGLRLIYYSQIVNDFQKGDIAEGYSVSREKKESFPLTVTSAQKNPTAFYLCASGQGIPGELFFGEGSRLTVL.

CDR3 sequence reads: CASINRGLSGTQYF. In DNA, the CDR3 is TGTGCCAGCATCAACAGGGGCCTTTCTGGGACCCAGTACTTC. The chain recombines TRBV6-1 with TRBJ2-5, with 7 bases lining up with TRBD1. This CDR3 has 14 residues. Germline V lookup: CDR1 MNHNS, CDR2 SASEGT. V gave up 7 bases and J gave up 7 bases; unmatched junction bases: 12.

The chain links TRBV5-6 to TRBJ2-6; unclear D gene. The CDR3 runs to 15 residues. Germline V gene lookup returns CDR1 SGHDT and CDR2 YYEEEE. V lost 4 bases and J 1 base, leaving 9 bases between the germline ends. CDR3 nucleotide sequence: TGTGCCAGCAGCCCCCCGAGGTCTGGGGCCAACGTCCTGACTTTC. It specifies CASSPPRSGANVLTF.

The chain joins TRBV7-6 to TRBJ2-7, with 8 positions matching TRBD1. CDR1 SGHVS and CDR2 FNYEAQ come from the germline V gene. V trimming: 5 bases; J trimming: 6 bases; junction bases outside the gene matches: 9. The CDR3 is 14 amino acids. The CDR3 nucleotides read TGTGCCAGCAGCCCTGACAGGGGATCTCGCGAGCAGTACTTC. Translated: CASSPDRGSREQYF.

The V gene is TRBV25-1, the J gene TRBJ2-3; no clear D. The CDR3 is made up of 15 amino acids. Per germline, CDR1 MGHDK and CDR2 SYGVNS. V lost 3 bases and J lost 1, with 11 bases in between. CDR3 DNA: TGTGCCAGCAGTGATAAGGGTAGGGGCACAGATACGCAGTATTTT. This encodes CASSDKGRGTDTQYF.

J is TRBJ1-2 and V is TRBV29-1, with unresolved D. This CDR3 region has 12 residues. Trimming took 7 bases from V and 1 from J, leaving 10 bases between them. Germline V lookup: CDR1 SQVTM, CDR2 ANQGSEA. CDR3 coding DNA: TGCAGCGGCGGACCGCTTAACTATGGCTACACCTTC. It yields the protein CSGGPLNYGYTF.

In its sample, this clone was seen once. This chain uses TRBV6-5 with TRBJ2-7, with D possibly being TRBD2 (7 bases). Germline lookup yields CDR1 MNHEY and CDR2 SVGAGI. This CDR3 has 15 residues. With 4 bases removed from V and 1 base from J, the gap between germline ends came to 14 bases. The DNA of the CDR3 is TGTGCCAGCAGTTCCTGGGGAGGGGGTTCCTACGAGCAGTACTTC. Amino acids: CASSSWGGGSYEQYF.

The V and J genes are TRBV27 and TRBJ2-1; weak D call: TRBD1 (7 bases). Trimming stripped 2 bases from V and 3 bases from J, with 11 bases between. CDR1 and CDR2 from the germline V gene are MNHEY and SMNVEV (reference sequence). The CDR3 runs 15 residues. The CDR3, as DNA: TGTGCCAGCAGTTTAAGCAGGGGGGTCTACAATGAGCAGTTCTTC. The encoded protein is CASSLSRGVYNEQFF.

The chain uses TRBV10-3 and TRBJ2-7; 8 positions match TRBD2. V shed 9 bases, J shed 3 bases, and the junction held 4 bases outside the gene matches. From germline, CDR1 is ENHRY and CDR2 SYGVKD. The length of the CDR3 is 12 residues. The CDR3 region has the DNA TGTGCCATAGGACTAGCAAACTACGAGCAGTACTTC. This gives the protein CAIGLANYEQYF.

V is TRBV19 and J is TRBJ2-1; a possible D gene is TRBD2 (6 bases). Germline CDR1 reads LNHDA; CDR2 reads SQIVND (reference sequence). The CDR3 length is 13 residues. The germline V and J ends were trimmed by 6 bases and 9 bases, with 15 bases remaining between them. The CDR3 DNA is TGTGCCAGTAGCGGGAGCGAAGGTATTGAGCAGTTCTTC. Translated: CASSGSEGIEQFF.

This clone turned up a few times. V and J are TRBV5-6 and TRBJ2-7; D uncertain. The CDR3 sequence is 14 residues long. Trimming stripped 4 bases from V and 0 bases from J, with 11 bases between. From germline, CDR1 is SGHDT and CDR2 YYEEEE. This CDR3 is CASSRTQFSYEQYF. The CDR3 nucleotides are TGTGCCAGCAGCCGTACCCAATTCTCCTACGAGCAGTACTTC.

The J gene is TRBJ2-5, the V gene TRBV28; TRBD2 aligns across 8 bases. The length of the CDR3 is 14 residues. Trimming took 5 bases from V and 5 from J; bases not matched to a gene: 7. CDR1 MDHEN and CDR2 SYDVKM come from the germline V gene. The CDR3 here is CASSSGGSVETQYF. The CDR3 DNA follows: TGTGCCAGCAGTAGCGGGGGTTCAGTCGAGACCCAGTACTTC. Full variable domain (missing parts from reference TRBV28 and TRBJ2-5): DVKVTQSSRYLVKRTGEKVFLECVQDMDHENMFWYRQDPGLGLRLIYFSYDVKMKEKGDIPEGYSVSREKKERFSLILESASTNQTSMYLCASSSGGSVETQYFGPGTRLLVL.

The chain's CDR3 is CASSFDGFETSVYF. The CDR3, as DNA: TGTGCCAGCAGCTTCGATGGTTTCGAGACAAGCGTATATTTT. The chain couples TRBV5-6 to TRBJ1-3; unclear D gene. Germline CDR1 reads SGHDT; CDR2 reads YYEEEE. CDR3 length: 14 amino acids. With 2 bases removed from V and 14 bases from J, the gap between germline ends came to 20 bases.

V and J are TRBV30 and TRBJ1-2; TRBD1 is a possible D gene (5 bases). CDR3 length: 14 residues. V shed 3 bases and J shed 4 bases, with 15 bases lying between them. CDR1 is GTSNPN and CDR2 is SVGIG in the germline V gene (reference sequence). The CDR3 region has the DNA TGTGCCTGGAGGGGGGACGTAAACCGCTATGGCTACACCTTC. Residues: CAWRGDVNRYGYTF. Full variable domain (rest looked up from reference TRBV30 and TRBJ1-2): SQTIHQWPATLVQPVGSPLSLECTVEGTSNPNLYWYRQAAGRGLQLLFYSVGIGQISSEVPQNLSASRPQDRQFILSSKKLLLSDSGFYLCAWRGDVNRYGYTFGSGTRLTVV.

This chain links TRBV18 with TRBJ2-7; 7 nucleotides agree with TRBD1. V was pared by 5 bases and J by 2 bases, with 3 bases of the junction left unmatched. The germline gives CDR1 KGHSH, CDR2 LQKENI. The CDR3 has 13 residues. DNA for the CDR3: TGTGCCAGCTCAGGTACAGGGGCCTACGAGCAGTACTTC. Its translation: CASSGTGAYEQYF.

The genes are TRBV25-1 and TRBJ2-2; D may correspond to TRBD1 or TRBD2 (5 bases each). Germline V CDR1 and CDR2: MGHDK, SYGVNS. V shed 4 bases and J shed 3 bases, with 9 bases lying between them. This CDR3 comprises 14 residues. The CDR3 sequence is CASSGDGHTGELFF. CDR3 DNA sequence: TGTGCCAGCAGTGGGGACGGACACACCGGGGAGCTGTTTTTT.

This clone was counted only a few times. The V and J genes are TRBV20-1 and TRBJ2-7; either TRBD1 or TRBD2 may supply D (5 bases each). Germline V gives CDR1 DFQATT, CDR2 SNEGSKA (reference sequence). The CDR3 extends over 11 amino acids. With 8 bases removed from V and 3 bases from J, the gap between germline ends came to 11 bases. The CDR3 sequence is CSLGTIYEQYF. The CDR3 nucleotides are TGCAGTCTCGGGACCATCTACGAGCAGTACTTC.

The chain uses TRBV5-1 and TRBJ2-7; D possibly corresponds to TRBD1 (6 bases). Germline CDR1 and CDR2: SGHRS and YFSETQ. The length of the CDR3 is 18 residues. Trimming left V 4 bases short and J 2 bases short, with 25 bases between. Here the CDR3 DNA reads TGCGCCAGCAGCCCACCGGGGCGTAGGGGACATGACCCCTACGAGCAGTACTTC. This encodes CASSPPGRRGHDPYEQYF. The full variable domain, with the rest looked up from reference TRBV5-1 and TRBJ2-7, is KAGVTQTPRYLIKTRGQQVTLSCSPISGHRSVSWYQQTPGQGLQFLFEYFSETQRNKGNFPGRFSGRQFSNSRSEMNVSTLELGDSALYLCASSPPGRRGHDPYEQYFGPGTRLTVT.

Here the CDR3 DNA reads TGTGCCAGCAGTGAGGGGGGGGCGCGGCAGCCCCAGCATTTT. Residues: CASSEGGARQPQHF. The J gene is TRBJ1-5, the V gene TRBV2; D might be TRBD1 (6 bases). Germline lookup yields CDR1 SNHLY and CDR2 FYNNEI. The CDR3 contains 14 residues. V was cut by 3 bases and J by 7 bases, with 13 bases left in between.

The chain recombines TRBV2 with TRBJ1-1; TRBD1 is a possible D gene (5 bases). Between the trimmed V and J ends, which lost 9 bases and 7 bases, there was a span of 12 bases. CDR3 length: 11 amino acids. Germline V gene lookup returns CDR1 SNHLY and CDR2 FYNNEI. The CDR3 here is CASGTEYEAFF. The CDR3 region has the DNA TGTGCCAGTGGGACGGAGTATGAAGCTTTCTTT.

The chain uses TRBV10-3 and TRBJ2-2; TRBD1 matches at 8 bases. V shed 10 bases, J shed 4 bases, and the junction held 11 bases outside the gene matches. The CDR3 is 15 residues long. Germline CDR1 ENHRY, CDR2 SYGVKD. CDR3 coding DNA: TGTGCCACCCAATCCGACAGGGGAGTCACCGGGGAGCTGTTTTTT. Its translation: CATQSDRGVTGELFF.

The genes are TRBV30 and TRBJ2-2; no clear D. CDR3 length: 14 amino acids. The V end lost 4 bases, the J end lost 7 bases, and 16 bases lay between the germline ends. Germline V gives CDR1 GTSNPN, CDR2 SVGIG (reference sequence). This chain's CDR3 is CAWIPTGVGGELFF. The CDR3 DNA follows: TGTGCCTGGATTCCCACTGGGGTTGGCGGGGAGCTGTTTTTT.

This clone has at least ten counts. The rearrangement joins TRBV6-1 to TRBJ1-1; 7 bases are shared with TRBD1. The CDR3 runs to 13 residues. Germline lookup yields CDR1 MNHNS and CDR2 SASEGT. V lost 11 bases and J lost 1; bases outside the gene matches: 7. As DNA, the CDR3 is TGTGCCGTTAGGGACAGTAAGAACACTGAAGCTTTCTTT. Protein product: CAVRDSKNTEAFF.

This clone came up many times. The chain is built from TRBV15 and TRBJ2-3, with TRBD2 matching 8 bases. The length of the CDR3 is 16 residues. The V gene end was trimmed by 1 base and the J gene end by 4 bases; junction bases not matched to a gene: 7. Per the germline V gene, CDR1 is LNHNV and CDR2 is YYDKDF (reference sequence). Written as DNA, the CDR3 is TGTGCCACCAGCAGAGTGAACCCTAGCGGGTCAGATACGCAGTATTTT. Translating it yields CATSRVNPSGSDTQYF.

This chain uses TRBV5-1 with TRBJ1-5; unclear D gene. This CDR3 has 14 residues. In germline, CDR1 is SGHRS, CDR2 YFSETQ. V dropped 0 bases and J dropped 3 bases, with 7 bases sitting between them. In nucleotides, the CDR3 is TGCGCCAGCAGCTTGGACGGGGTCAATCAGCCCCAGCATTTT. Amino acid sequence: CASSLDGVNQPQHF.

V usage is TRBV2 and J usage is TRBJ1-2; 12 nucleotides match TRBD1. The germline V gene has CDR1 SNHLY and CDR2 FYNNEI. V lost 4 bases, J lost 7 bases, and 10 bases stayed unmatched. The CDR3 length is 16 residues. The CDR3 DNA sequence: TGTGCCAGCAGTGTCGGGACAGGGGGCGGTGGTTTTGGCTACACCTTC. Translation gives CASSVGTGGGGFGYTF.

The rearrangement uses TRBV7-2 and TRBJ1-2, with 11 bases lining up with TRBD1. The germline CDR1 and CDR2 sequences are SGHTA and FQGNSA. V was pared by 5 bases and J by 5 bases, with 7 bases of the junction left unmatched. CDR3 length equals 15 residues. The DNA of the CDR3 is TGTGCCAGCAGCCGACCCGGGACAGGGGGATATGGCTACACCTTC. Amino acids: CASSRPGTGGYGYTF.

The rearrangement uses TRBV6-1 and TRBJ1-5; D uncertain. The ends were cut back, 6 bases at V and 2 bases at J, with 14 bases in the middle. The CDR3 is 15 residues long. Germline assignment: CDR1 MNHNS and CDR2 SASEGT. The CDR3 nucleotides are TGTGCCAGCAGAGACCTCTCGGTGGGCAATCAGCCCCAGCATTTT. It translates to CASRDLSVGNQPQHF.

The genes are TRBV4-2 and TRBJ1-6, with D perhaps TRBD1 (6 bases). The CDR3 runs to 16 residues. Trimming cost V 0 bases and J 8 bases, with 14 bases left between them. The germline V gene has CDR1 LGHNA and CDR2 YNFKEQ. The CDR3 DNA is TGTGCCAGCAGCCAAGATTTCGGAGGGGGTGATTCACCCCTCCACTTT. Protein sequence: CASSQDFGGGDSPLHF.

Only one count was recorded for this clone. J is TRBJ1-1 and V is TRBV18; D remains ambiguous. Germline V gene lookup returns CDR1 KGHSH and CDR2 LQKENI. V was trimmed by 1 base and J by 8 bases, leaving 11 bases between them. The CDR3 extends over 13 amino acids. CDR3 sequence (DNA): TGTGCCAGCTCACCACAAAGAAGAGAGGAAGCTTTCTTT. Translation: CASSPQRREEAFF.